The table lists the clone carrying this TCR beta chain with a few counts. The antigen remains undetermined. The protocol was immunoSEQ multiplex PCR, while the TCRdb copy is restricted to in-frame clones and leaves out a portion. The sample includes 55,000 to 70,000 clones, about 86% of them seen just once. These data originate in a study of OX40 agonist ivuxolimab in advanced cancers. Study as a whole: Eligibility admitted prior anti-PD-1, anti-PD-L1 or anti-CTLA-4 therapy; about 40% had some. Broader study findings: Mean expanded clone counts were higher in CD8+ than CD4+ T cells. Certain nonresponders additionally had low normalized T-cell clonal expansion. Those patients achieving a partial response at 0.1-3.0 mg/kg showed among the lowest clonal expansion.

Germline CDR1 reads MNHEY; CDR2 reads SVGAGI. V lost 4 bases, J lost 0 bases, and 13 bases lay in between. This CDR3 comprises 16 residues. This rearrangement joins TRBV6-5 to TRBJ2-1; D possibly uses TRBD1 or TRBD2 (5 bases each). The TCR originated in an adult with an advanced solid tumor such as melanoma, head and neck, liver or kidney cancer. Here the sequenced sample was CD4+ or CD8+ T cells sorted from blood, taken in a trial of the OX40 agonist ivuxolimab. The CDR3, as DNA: TGTGCCAGCAGTTTCGGGACGCGAAGCTCCTACAATGAGCAGTTCTTC. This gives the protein CASSFGTRSSYNEQFF.